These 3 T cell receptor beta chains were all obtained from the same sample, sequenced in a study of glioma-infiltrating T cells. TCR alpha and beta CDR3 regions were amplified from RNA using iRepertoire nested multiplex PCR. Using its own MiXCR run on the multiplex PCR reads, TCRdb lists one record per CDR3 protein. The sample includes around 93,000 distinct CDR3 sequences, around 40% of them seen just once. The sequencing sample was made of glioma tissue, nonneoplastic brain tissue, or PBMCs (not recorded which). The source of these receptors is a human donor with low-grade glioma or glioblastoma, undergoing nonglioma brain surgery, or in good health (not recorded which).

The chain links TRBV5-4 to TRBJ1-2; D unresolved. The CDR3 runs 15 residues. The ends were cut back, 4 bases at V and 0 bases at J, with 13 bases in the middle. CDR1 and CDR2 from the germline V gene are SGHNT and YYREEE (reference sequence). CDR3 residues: CASSLESFPNYGYTF. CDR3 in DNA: TGTGCCAGCAGCCTTGAGTCTTTCCCTAACTATGGCTACACCTTC.

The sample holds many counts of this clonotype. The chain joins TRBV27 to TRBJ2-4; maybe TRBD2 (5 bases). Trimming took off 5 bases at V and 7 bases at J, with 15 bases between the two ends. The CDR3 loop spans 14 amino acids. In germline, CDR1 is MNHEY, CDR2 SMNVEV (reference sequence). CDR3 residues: CASSPRDTGNIQYF. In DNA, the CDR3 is TGTGCCAGCAGTCCACGAGACACGGGGAACATTCAGTACTTC.

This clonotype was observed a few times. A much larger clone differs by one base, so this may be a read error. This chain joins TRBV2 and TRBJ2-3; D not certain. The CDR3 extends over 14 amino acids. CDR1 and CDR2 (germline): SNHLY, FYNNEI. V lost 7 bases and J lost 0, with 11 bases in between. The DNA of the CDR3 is TGTGCCAGCATACGTCGTTCTAGCACAGATACGCAGTATTTT. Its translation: CASIRRSSTDTQYF.